Below, 26 T cell receptor beta chains from the same sample are listed, as sequenced in a study of blood T cell repertoires in COVID-19. Measured with immunoSEQ multiplex PCR; TCRdb has only the in-frame clones, and not every one. The data show roughly 150,000 clones, over 70% seen once. The sequencing sample was made of PBMCs or T cells enriched from blood (not recorded which). The receptors originated from a woman in her forties with acute COVID-19.

A single count supports this clone. The chain employs TRBV20-1 and TRBJ2-7; tentatively, D is TRBD1 (6 bases). Germline V gives CDR1 DFQATT, CDR2 SNEGSKA (reference sequence). The CDR3 contains 15 residues. V lost 3 bases to trimming and J lost 5 bases, with 20 bases between them. CDR3 sequence: CSASAGVGQGDEQYF. In DNA form, the CDR3 reads TGCAGTGCTAGTGCAGGGGTCGGACAAGGGGACGAGCAGTACTTC.

The chain links TRBV29-1 to TRBJ1-2; 10 bases align to TRBD1. Germline-derived CDR1 and CDR2 are SQVTM and ANQGSEA. Trimming took 4 bases from V and 2 from J; bases not matched to a gene: 7. This CDR3 region has 15 residues. The CDR3 DNA reads TGCAGCGTTGTCACCAGACAGGGGGCCAACTATGGCTACACCTTC. Its translation is CSVVTRQGANYGYTF.

The V and J genes are TRBV7-2 and TRBJ2-7; D unclear. Per the germline V gene, CDR1 is SGHTA and CDR2 is FQGNSA. With 8 bases removed from V and 6 bases from J, the gap between germline ends came to 35 bases. This CDR3 spans 19 amino acids. The CDR3 DNA reads as TGTGCCAGCCCCCATTTCCGGAAGTCGGGTTCCAGCTGGTCGTCCGAGCAGTACGTC. This sequence encodes CASPHFRKSGSSWSSEQYV.

The J gene is TRBJ2-3, the V gene TRBV27; 7 nucleotides agree with TRBD2. CDR1 and CDR2 from the germline V gene are MNHEY and SMNVEV (reference sequence). The CDR3 contains 13 residues. V trimming: 5 bases; J trimming: 8 bases; junction bases outside the gene matches: 7. CDR3 residues: CASSGASGGTQYF. The CDR3 region has the DNA TGTGCCAGCAGTGGGGCTAGCGGTGGTACGCAGTATTTT.

CDR3 sequence reads: CASSDRQGVDGYTF. In DNA, the CDR3 is TGCGCCAGCAGTGACCGACAGGGAGTCGATGGCTACACCTTC. V is TRBV10-2 and J is TRBJ1-2, with TRBD1 matching over 7 bases. The CDR3 consists of 14 residues. CDR1 is WSHSY, CDR2 SAAADI, per germline. The junction had 7 bases not matched to a gene; V was cut back by 3 bases and J by 6 bases.

The rearrangement uses TRBV19 and TRBJ2-7; no firm D call. V lost 3 bases, J lost 6 bases, and 15 bases lay in between. The CDR3 totals 14 residues. Germline V CDR1 and CDR2: LNHDA, SQIVND (reference sequence). CDR3 bases: TGTGCCAGTAGTATTCGAGACATGGGCCGCGAGCAGTACTTC. Residues: CASSIRDMGREQYF. Full variable domain (rest looked up from reference TRBV19 and TRBJ2-7): DGGITQSPKYLFRKEGQNVTLSCEQNLNHDAMYWYRQDPGQGLRLIYYSQIVNDFQKGDIAEGYSVSREKKESFPLTVTSAQKNPTAFYLCASSIRDMGREQYFGPGTRLTVT.

This clone is medium-sized in the sample. J is TRBJ2-1 and V is TRBV11-2; no clear D. The germline V and J ends were trimmed by 5 bases and 0 bases, with 11 bases remaining between them. CDR3 size: 15 residues. Germline V gene data show CDR1 as SGHAT and CDR2 as FQNNGV. DNA for the CDR3: TGTGCCAGCAGCCCCGACTCATACTCCTACAATGAGCAGTTCTTC. Its translation is CASSPDSYSYNEQFF.

J is TRBJ2-2 and V is TRBV15; the D is unclear. The CDR3 has 17 amino acids. In germline, CDR1 is LNHNV, CDR2 YYDKDF (reference sequence). Trimming left V 1 base short and J 5 bases short, with 17 bases between. The CDR3 region is CATSRGPLDLKTGELFF. In DNA form, the CDR3 reads TGTGCCACCAGCAGAGGACCCCTAGATTTGAAGACCGGGGAGCTGTTTTTT. Filled out from reference TRBV15 and TRBJ2-2, the complete variable domain reads DAMVIQNPRYQVTQFGKPVTLSCSQTLNHNVMYWYQQKSSQAPKLLFHYYDKDFNNEADTPDNFQSRRPNTSFCFLDIRSPGLGDTAMYLCATSRGPLDLKTGELFFGEGSRLTVL.

In DNA form, the CDR3 reads TGTGCCAGCAGTTTAGAGGCTAGCGGGAGGCCAGATACGCAGTATTTT. Its translation is CASSLEASGRPDTQYF. The chain carries TRBV27 and TRBJ2-3, with TRBD2 identical over 11 bases. CDR1 and CDR2 (germline): MNHEY, SMNVEV (reference sequence). J gave up 4 bases and V 2 bases, and 5 bases lay outside the gene matches. This CDR3 is 16 amino acids long.

In its sample, this clone was seen a few times. The rearrangement uses TRBV9 and TRBJ2-1; 7 bases align to TRBD2. V was pared by 1 base and J by 8 bases, with 9 bases of the junction left unmatched. In germline, CDR1 is SGDLS, CDR2 YYNGEE. The CDR3 spans 15 residues. The CDR3 reads CASSVQGGSSYEQFF. DNA of the CDR3: TGTGCCAGCAGCGTACAGGGCGGGAGTAGCTATGAGCAGTTCTTC.

This clone was counted at least ten times. This sequence joins TRBV11-2 and TRBJ2-1; D is undetermined. CDR1 SGHAT and CDR2 FQNNGV come from the germline V gene. Trimming shortened V by 0 bases and J by 8 bases, and 14 bases separated the two germline ends. This CDR3 spans 15 amino acids. The CDR3 protein is CASSLDGDRIYEQFF. CDR3 nucleotide sequence: TGTGCCAGCAGCTTAGATGGAGACCGAATCTATGAGCAGTTCTTC.

The sample holds one count of this clone. The chain employs TRBV7-3 and TRBJ2-1; 7 bases fit TRBD2. V dropped 6 bases and J dropped 8; count of bases not matched to a gene: 7. The CDR3 spans 13 residues. Germline-derived CDR1 and CDR2 are SGHTA and FQGTGA. The DNA for the CDR3 is TGTGCCAGCAGACAGCGGGAAGGGGATGAGCAGTTCTTC. Its protein is CASRQREGDEQFF.

The chain employs TRBV19 and TRBJ2-1, with TRBD2 matching 7 bases. J was trimmed by 4 bases and V by 11 bases; bases with no gene match: 8. There are 13 residues in the CDR3. Per germline, CDR1 LNHDA and CDR2 SQIVND (reference sequence). Here the CDR3 reads CACSSGNYNEQFF. DNA of the CDR3: TGTGCCTGCTCAAGCGGGAATTACAATGAGCAGTTCTTC.

This sequence joins TRBV9 and TRBJ2-1; 9 nucleotides match TRBD1. Germline lookup yields CDR1 SGDLS and CDR2 YYNGEE. The CDR3 runs to 16 residues. V was clipped by 1 base and J by 5 bases; unmatched bases: 7. The CDR3 protein is CASSVTPTGGNNEQFF. The CDR3 DNA reads TGTGCCAGCAGCGTAACCCCGACAGGGGGGAACAATGAGCAGTTCTTC. The whole variable domain, filled in from reference TRBV9 and TRBJ2-1, reads DSGVTQTPKHLITATGQRVTLRCSPRSGDLSVYWYQQSLDQGLQFLIQYYNGEERAKGNILERFSAQQFPDLHSELNLSSLELGDSALYFCASSVTPTGGNNEQFFGPGTRLTVL.

The chain employs TRBV6-5 and TRBJ2-7, with D perhaps matching TRBD2 (7 bases). Trimming stripped 1 base from V and 3 bases from J, with 13 bases between. In germline, CDR1 is MNHEY, CDR2 SVGAGI. This CDR3 is 15 amino acids long. For the CDR3, the DNA is TGTGCCAGCAGTTACTGGGGGGCGGGGGACTACGAGCAGTACTTC. Residues: CASSYWGAGDYEQYF.

The V call is TRBV12-5, the J call TRBJ2-3; TRBD1 might be the D (6 bases). This CDR3 spans 15 amino acids. Germline CDR1 LGHNT, CDR2 FRNRAP. V was cut by 9 bases and J by 2 bases, with 18 bases left in between. CDR3 sequence reads: CASARSRTDTDTQYF. Here the CDR3 DNA reads TGTGCTAGCGCGAGGTCCCGGACAGACACAGATACGCAGTATTTT.

This chain links TRBV6-1 with TRBJ1-1, with 9 bases identical to TRBD1. The V and J ends lost 2 bases and 7 bases, in that order; junction bases with no gene match: 5. The CDR3 is 14 residues long. CDR1 and CDR2 (germline): MNHNS, SASEGT. The CDR3 DNA reads as TGTGCCAGCAGTGAAACAGGGGGCAGCGGTGAAGCTTTCTTT. The encoded protein is CASSETGGSGEAFF.

This chain connects TRBV10-3 to TRBJ1-2; the D gene is possibly TRBD1 (6 bases). Per the germline V gene, CDR1 is ENHRY and CDR2 is SYGVKD. V lost 7 bases and J lost 0, with 15 bases in between. The length of the CDR3 is 15 residues. The CDR3 nucleotides are TGTGCCATCACCATAGGGGGAAGTGCTAACTATGGCTACACCTTC. Protein: CAITIGGSANYGYTF.

This clone came up many times. The chain carries TRBV6-5 and TRBJ1-1, with no clear D. This CDR3 has 14 residues. Germline CDR1 reads MNHEY; CDR2 reads SVGAGI. The V end was cut by 2 bases, the J end by 2 bases, with 9 bases between. The CDR3 here is CASSYGEVNTEAFF. DNA for the CDR3: TGTGCCAGCAGTTACGGGGAGGTCAACACTGAAGCTTTCTTT.

The chain couples TRBV28 to TRBJ1-1; no firm D call. Germline CDR1 reads MDHEN; CDR2 reads SYDVKM. The CDR3 extends over 12 amino acids. V lost 7 bases and J 1 base, leaving 7 bases between the germline ends. The CDR3 region has the DNA TGTGCCAGCATGGGCCCGAACACTGAAGCTTTCTTT. This encodes CASMGPNTEAFF.

This clone has just one count. The V gene is TRBV7-8, the J gene TRBJ2-7; the match to TRBD1 covers 8 bases. The ends lost 4 bases at V and 6 bases at J; junction bases unmatched: 8. This CDR3 region has 14 residues. Germline V gene data show CDR1 as SGHVS and CDR2 as FQNEAQ. The CDR3 DNA sequence: TGTGCCAGCAGCTCCGCGACAGGGGTGGGCGAGCAGTACGTC. Encoded protein: CASSSATGVGEQYV.

The chain employs TRBV19 and TRBJ1-2; the D is unclear. This CDR3 comprises 17 residues. V lost 3 bases and J 0 bases, leaving 17 bases between the germline ends. Germline-derived CDR1 and CDR2 are LNHDA and SQIVND (reference sequence). The CDR3 DNA sequence: TGTGCCAGTAGTATTTCTGTGAGTGCGGCAGCTAACTATGGCTACACCTTC. Residues: CASSISVSAAANYGYTF. The full variable domain, rest sourced from reference TRBV19 and TRBJ1-2, is DGGITQSPKYLFRKEGQNVTLSCEQNLNHDAMYWYRQDPGQGLRLIYYSQIVNDFQKGDIAEGYSVSREKKESFPLTVTSAQKNPTAFYLCASSISVSAAANYGYTFGSGTRLTVV.

A few counts support this clone. This chain uses TRBV7-2 with TRBJ1-5; D perhaps matches TRBD1 (6 bases). The CDR3 runs 15 residues. The ends were cut back, 2 bases at V and 11 bases at J, with 19 bases in the middle. The germline V gene encodes CDR1 SGHTA and CDR2 FQGNSA. The CDR3 here is CASSLRDRPRLAQHF. In DNA, the CDR3 is TGTGCCAGCAGCTTACGAGACAGGCCTCGATTGGCCCAGCATTTT. Supplemented by reference TRBV7-2 and TRBJ1-5, the full variable domain reads GAGVSQSPSNKVTEKGKDVELRCDPISGHTALYWYRQSLGQGLEFLIYFQGNSAPDKSGLPSDRFSAERTGGSVSTLTIQRTQQEDSAVYLCASSLRDRPRLAQHFGDGTRLSIL.

The CDR3 DNA is TGTGCCAGCAGCTTAGGTCACGGGGTGAGCCGGGAGCTGTTTTTT. As protein: CASSLGHGVSRELFF. This chain links TRBV7-9 with TRBJ2-2, with D perhaps matching TRBD2 (5 bases). This CDR3 comprises 15 residues. Germline CDR1 SEHNR, CDR2 FQNEAQ (reference sequence). The germline V and J ends were trimmed by 1 base and 9 bases, with 15 bases remaining between them.

V and J are TRBV20-1 and TRBJ2-1; tentative D call: TRBD2 (5 bases). This CDR3 has 17 residues. Per the germline V gene, CDR1 is DFQATT and CDR2 is SNEGSKA (reference sequence). Trimming took off 3 bases at V and 1 base at J, with 19 bases between the two ends. The CDR3 loop is CSASSRVATVSYNEQFF. DNA for the CDR3: TGCAGTGCTAGTTCGCGGGTTGCGACGGTGTCCTACAATGAGCAGTTCTTC.

The chain is built from TRBV18 and TRBJ2-1; 11 bases agree with TRBD2. V dropped 2 bases and J dropped 4; count of bases not matched to a gene: 1. CDR1 and CDR2 (germline): KGHSH, LQKENI. This CDR3 contains 15 residues. The chain's CDR3 is CASSPRLAGYNEQFF. CDR3 DNA sequence: TGTGCCAGCTCACCAAGACTAGCGGGGTACAATGAGCAGTTCTTC.